The 18 T cell receptor beta chains listed next were all sequenced from one sample in a study of blood T cell repertoires in COVID-19. The assay was immunoSEQ multiplex PCR, and TCRdb's table has in-frame clones only and misses some. The sample lists 200,000 to 250,000 clones, roughly 80% occurring once. The material sequenced was peripheral blood. These receptors were taken from a woman older than 75 with acute or convalescent COVID-19.

The V call is TRBV6-5, the J call TRBJ1-1; no reliable D call. V lost 10 bases and J 2 bases, leaving 14 bases between the germline ends. CDR1 and CDR2 (germline): MNHEY, SVGAGI. The CDR3 extends over 13 amino acids. The CDR3 nucleotides are TGTGCCATCGCCAGAACTACTAACACTGAAGCTTTCTTT. As protein: CAIARTTNTEAFF.

The chain combines TRBV12-5 with TRBJ1-2; 10 positions agree with TRBD1. Germline V lookup: CDR1 LGHNT, CDR2 FRNRAP. This CDR3 region has 18 residues. After removal of 2 bases from V and 1 base from J, the junction contained 10 bases not matched to a gene. The CDR3 DNA reads as TGTGCTAGTGGTTTGATCGGGGACAGGGGAGGGATTAACTATGGCTACACCTTC. Translated: CASGLIGDRGGINYGYTF.

This clone was seen a handful of times. The CDR3 nucleotides are TGCGCCAGCAGCGTAACCGCAGGGGACTATGGCTACACCTTC. Encoded protein: CASSVTAGDYGYTF. The chain carries TRBV5-1 and TRBJ1-2; D is possibly TRBD1 (6 bases). CDR3 length: 14 amino acids. From germline, CDR1 is SGHRS and CDR2 YFSETQ. V lost 4 bases to trimming and J lost 3 bases, with 13 bases between them.

This chain joins TRBV24-1 and TRBJ2-1, with no clear D. CDR1 and CDR2 from the germline V gene are KGHDR and SFDVKD. Trimming took 4 bases from V and 7 from J, leaving 7 bases between them. The CDR3 is 12 amino acids. CDR3 DNA: TGTGCCACCAGTGAAGAGTCGAATGAGCAGTTCTTC. Residues: CATSEESNEQFF.

In its sample, this clone was seen a few times. The CDR3 DNA follows: TGCGCCAGCAGCCGAACATACCTGGGGACAGGGGGGACTTCACCCCTCCACTTT. It encodes CASSRTYLGTGGTSPLHF. This chain links TRBV4-3 with TRBJ1-6, with 11 bases lining up with TRBD1. This CDR3 is built from 18 residues. Germline V gives CDR1 LGHNA, CDR2 YSLEER. J was trimmed by 9 bases and V by 4 bases; bases with no gene match: 14.

The chain employs TRBV12-5 and TRBJ2-1, with 8 bases that match TRBD2. The CDR3 runs to 15 residues. V trimming: 6 bases; J trimming: 6 bases; junction bases outside the gene matches: 10. Per germline, CDR1 LGHNT and CDR2 FRNRAP. In DNA form, the CDR3 reads TGTGCTAGTGGCCTCCAGCGGGGGTCGTCCAATGAGCAGTTCTTC. Its translation: CASGLQRGSSNEQFF.

The chain links TRBV27 to TRBJ2-2; 10 positions agree with TRBD1. Germline values: CDR1 MNHEY, CDR2 SMNVEV (reference sequence). This CDR3 region has 15 residues. With 7 bases clipped from V and 5 bases from J, the junction kept 7 bases outside the gene matches. The CDR3 DNA is TGTGCCAGCAAACCGGGACAGGGGTTAACCGGGGAGCTGTTTTTT. It translates to CASKPGQGLTGELFF.

The chain employs TRBV10-1 and TRBJ2-7; tentative D call: TRBD2 (5 bases). The germline V gene encodes CDR1 WNHNN and CDR2 SYGVQD (reference sequence). The V end was cut by 2 bases, the J end by 6 bases, with 14 bases between. This CDR3 comprises 14 residues. The CDR3 DNA sequence: TGCGCCAGCAGTGAGAGGTCATTTGGAGGCGAGCAGTACTTC. Translated, it gives CASSERSFGGEQYF.

The CDR3 DNA reads as TGTGCCAGTAAAGCATTCGGACAGGGGAACACTGAAGCTTTCTTT. The encoded protein is CASKAFGQGNTEAFF. The rearrangement uses TRBV19 and TRBJ1-1; 8 bases agree with TRBD1. The CDR3 sequence is 15 residues long. Germline V gives CDR1 LNHDA, CDR2 SQIVND (reference sequence). Unmatched junction bases numbered 8, after V lost 7 bases and J lost 1 base.

The chain carries TRBV19 and TRBJ2-5; 9 bases fit TRBD1. The germline V gene has CDR1 LNHDA and CDR2 SQIVND (reference sequence). The trim removed 4 bases at V and 4 bases at J, leaving 10 bases unmatched. This CDR3 has 16 residues. The CDR3 nucleotides read TGTGCCAGTAGTAAGACCGGGACAGGGTTACGAGAGACCCAGTACTTC. Its translation is CASSKTGTGLRETQYF.

J is TRBJ2-5 and V is TRBV5-5; D gene ambiguous. Germline loops: CDR1 SGHKS, CDR2 YYEKEE (reference sequence). This CDR3 is 12 amino acids long. V was cut by 4 bases and J by 5 bases, with 9 bases left in between. The CDR3 nucleotides are TGTGCCAGCAGCCCCGATGCGGAGACCCAGTACTTC. Its translation is CASSPDAETQYF.

CDR3 nucleotide sequence: TGTGCCACCAGCAGAGACCGGACAGAAGAGACCCAGTACTTC. It yields the protein CATSRDRTEETQYF. The chain couples TRBV15 to TRBJ2-5; possible D gene TRBD1, 6 bases. From germline, CDR1 is LNHNV and CDR2 YYDKDF (reference sequence). CDR3 size: 14 residues. V was shortened by 0 bases and J by 3 bases, with 8 bases between the two germline ends.

The V and J genes are TRBV7-9 and TRBJ1-4, with D tentatively TRBD1 (5 bases). The CDR3 extends over 16 amino acids. V was clipped by 4 bases and J by 0 bases, with 12 bases between them. Germline V gene lookup returns CDR1 SEHNR and CDR2 FQNEAQ (reference sequence). CDR3 protein: CASSSGIVATNEKLFF. The CDR3 DNA sequence: TGTGCCAGCAGCTCAGGGATAGTAGCAACTAATGAAAAACTGTTTTTT.

The rearrangement links TRBV7-9 to TRBJ2-1; D possibly corresponds to TRBD2 (7 bases). Germline V gene lookup returns CDR1 SEHNR and CDR2 FQNEAQ (reference sequence). Trimming cost V 5 bases and J 0 bases, with 17 bases left between them. The CDR3 is 17 residues long. CDR3 sequence (DNA): TGTGCCAGCAGCCAAATCGGGGGGCAGAGCTCCTACAATGAGCAGTTCTTC. Its protein product is CASSQIGGQSSYNEQFF.

The rearrangement links TRBV5-1 to TRBJ2-3; 12 nucleotides agree with TRBD2. CDR1 is SGHRS, CDR2 YFSETQ, per germline. V dropped 5 bases and J dropped 3; count of bases not matched to a gene: 13. The CDR3 is 18 residues long. CDR3 region: CASSLGASGGAWTDTQYF. CDR3 bases: TGCGCCAGCAGTCTCGGGGCTAGCGGGGGGGCCTGGACAGATACGCAGTATTTT. The variable domain in full, with the rest retrieved from reference TRBV5-1 and TRBJ2-3, is KAGVTQTPRYLIKTRGQQVTLSCSPISGHRSVSWYQQTPGQGLQFLFEYFSETQRNKGNFPGRFSGRQFSNSRSEMNVSTLELGDSALYLCASSLGASGGAWTDTQYFGPGTRLTVL.

The chain carries TRBV6-2 or TRBV6-3 and TRBJ1-6, with TRBD1 matching 7 bases. The CDR3 sequence is 15 residues long. After removal of 0 bases from V and 7 bases from J, the junction contained 3 bases not matched to a gene. Per germline, CDR1 MNHEY and CDR2 SVGEGT. The CDR3 region is CASSYSSRGNSPLHF. The CDR3 DNA follows: TGTGCCAGCAGTTACTCGTCCAGGGGGAATTCACCCCTCCACTTT.

This rearrangement joins TRBV30 to TRBJ1-1; D possibly corresponds to TRBD1 (6 bases). V was cut by 0 bases and J by 1 base, with 9 bases left in between. Germline CDR1 reads GTSNPN; CDR2 reads SVGIG (reference sequence). The CDR3 has 14 amino acids. The CDR3: CAWSVQQGNTEAFF. Here the CDR3 DNA reads TGTGCCTGGAGTGTACAACAGGGGAACACTGAAGCTTTCTTT. Full variable domain (missing parts from reference TRBV30 and TRBJ1-1): SQTIHQWPATLVQPVGSPLSLECTVEGTSNPNLYWYRQAAGRGLQLLFYSVGIGQISSEVPQNLSASRPQDRQFILSSKKLLLSDSGFYLCAWSVQQGNTEAFFGQGTRLTVV.

The V call is TRBV12-3 or TRBV12-4, the J call TRBJ2-2; D possibly corresponds to TRBD2 (6 bases). This CDR3 has 13 amino acids. V lost 7 bases to trimming and J lost 6 bases, with 12 bases between them. In nucleotides, the CDR3 is TGTGCCAGCACTCCATGGGAGGCCGGGGAGCTGTTTTTT. This encodes CASTPWEAGELFF.